The rows below give T cell receptor beta chains drawn from one sample of a study of blood T cell repertoires in COVID-19. Sequenced by immunoSEQ multiplex PCR; TCRdb stores in-frame clones only, minus some. The sample has some 200,000 clones, approximately 86% seen once. The specimen was peripheral blood. The receptors shown here come from a man aged 18 to 30 with active or convalescent COVID-19. Both conserved end residues are part of each CDR3. D genes are given only for firm matches. Only some rows state a clone size, as once, few, many or a class for expanded clones.

size	D	V	J	DNA	CDR3
NA	TRBD2	TRBV10-2	TRBJ2-7	TGCGCCATCAAGGGACTAGCGGAAGTCGAGCAGTACTTC	CAIKGLAEVEQYF
NA	TRBD2	TRBV3-1/TRBV3-2	TRBJ2-5	TGTGCCAGCAGCCCCAAGGCCGGGACTAGCGGGAGGGAGACCCAGTACTTC	CASSPKAGTSGRETQYF
NA	NA	TRBV5-1	TRBJ1-5	TGCGCCAGCAGCTTCCAGGCGAATCAGCCCCAGCATTTT	CASSFQANQPQHF
once	NA	TRBV28	TRBJ1-5	TGTGCCAGCAGTTTTCGGGGGATTGGCAATCAGCCCCAGCATTTT	CASSFRGIGNQPQHF
NA	TRBD2	TRBV10-1	TRBJ2-5	TGCGCCAGCAGCAGCGGGACTAGTGATACTAAGAGCACCCAGTACTTC	CASSSGTSDTKSTQYF
NA	NA	TRBV30	TRBJ2-3	TGTGCCTGGAGCAACGGGGTCAAGGGAACGCAGTATTTT	CAWSNGVKGTQYF
NA	NA	TRBV27	TRBJ1-5	TGTGCCAGCAGTACTCGACAGACTCCGAACCTCCAGCCCCAGCATTTT	CASSTRQTPNLQPQHF
NA	NA	TRBV30	TRBJ1-2	TGTGCCTGGATAAGCGGGGACTATGGCTACACCTTC	CAWISGDYGYTF
NA	TRBD2	TRBV3-1/TRBV3-2	TRBJ2-3	TGTGCCAGCAGCCGGATGACTAGCGGGATCCCTCCGACGCAGTATTTT	CASSRMTSGIPPTQYF
NA	TRBD1	TRBV6-5	TRBJ2-7	TGTGCCAGTCAGGGGGCCTACGAGCAGTACTTC	CASQGAYEQYF
NA	NA	TRBV29-1	TRBJ1-2	TGCAGCGTCGATGACGCGGGCAGATCCGTTAACTATGGCTACACCTTC	CSVDDAGRSVNYGYTF
NA	NA	TRBV20-1	TRBJ2-7	TGCAGCCCTCCCAGGGGCGAGCAGTACTTC	CSPPRGEQYF
NA	NA	TRBV27	TRBJ2-5	TGTGCCAGCGGCAAACGGACACGGGAGACCCAGTACTTC	CASGKRTRETQYF
NA	NA	TRBV30	TRBJ2-7	TGTGCCTGGACTCCGGGATACGAGCAGTACTTC	CAWTPGYEQYF
NA	NA	TRBV7-9	TRBJ1-5	TGTGCCAGCAGCCCTACGGGGGGCAATCAGCCCCAGCATTTT	CASSPTGGNQPQHF
NA	TRBD2	TRBV5-5	TRBJ2-7	TGTGCCAGCAGCGCCCCACAGCGGGGGTCCTACGAGCAGTACTTC	CASSAPQRGSYEQYF
NA	TRBD1	TRBV28	TRBJ1-1	TGTGCCAGCAGTTTACCGGGACAGGCTGGGAAGAACACTGAAGCTTTCTTT	CASSLPGQAGKNTEAFF
NA	NA	TRBV30	TRBJ1-5	TGTGCCTGGAGTGTACAAGGAGAGTCTCAGCATTTT	CAWSVQGESQHF
few	NA	TRBV15	TRBJ1-1	TGTGCCACCAGCAGAGGTAGGCGGGACGGAGCTTTCTTT	CATSRGRRDGAFF
NA	NA	TRBV11-2	TRBJ2-1	TGTGCCAGCAGGGGATCCGGGACAAGGGAGTTCTTC	CASRGSGTREFF
NA	NA	TRBV7-8	TRBJ1-1	TGTGCCAGCAGCTTAGGAGAGAACACTGAAGCTTTCTTT	CASSLGENTEAFF
NA	TRBD2	TRBV9	TRBJ2-7	TGTGCCAGCAGCCCCCCCGGGAGCGGGAGGTACGAGCAGTACTTC	CASSPPGSGRYEQYF
NA	NA	TRBV6-4	TRBJ2-1	TGTGCCAGCAGTGACTCGCCCGAGAGTAATGAGCAGTTCTTC	CASSDSPESNEQFF
NA	TRBD2	TRBV10-2	TRBJ2-7	TGCGCCAGCAGTGACGGGGGACTAGTTGGTCCTTCCTACGAGCAGTACTTC	CASSDGGLVGPSYEQYF
NA	NA	TRBV11-2	TRBJ1-3	TGTGCCAGCAGCCGAAGGGCGGGACGGAACTCTGGAAACACCATATATTTT	CASSRRAGRNSGNTIYF
NA	NA	TRBV2	TRBJ1-1	TGTGCCAGCACGGGGGGCCCCACAGCGAACACTGAAGCTTTCTTT	CASTGGPTANTEAFF
NA	NA	TRBV12-3/TRBV12-4	TRBJ1-1	TGTGCCAGCAGCCGATGGAGGGGTGAAGCTTTCTTT	CASSRWRGEAFF
once	NA	TRBV27	TRBJ2-1	TGTGCCAGCAGTTTTAACCCCGGGAATGAGCAGTTCTTC	CASSFNPGNEQFF
few	TRBD2	TRBV19	TRBJ2-5	TGTGCCAGTAGCCCGTCGGGGGGGAGGGAAGAGACCCAGTACTTC	CASSPSGGREETQYF
NA	NA	TRBV27	TRBJ2-6	TGTGCCAGCCGCTTCCAGGGCCCGTCTGGGGCCAACGTCCTGACTTTC	CASRFQGPSGANVLTF
few	NA	TRBV5-1	TRBJ2-5	TGCGCCAGCAGCTTGGGGTCAGGGGTCCAAGAGACCCAGTACTTC	CASSLGSGVQETQYF
NA	NA	TRBV12-3/TRBV12-4	TRBJ1-1	TGTGCCAGCAGTTTTTGGCCTGAAGCTTTCTTT	CASSFWPEAFF
NA	TRBD2	TRBV10-2	TRBJ2-7	TGCGCCAGCAGTGGGGGAGGCCAAAGCGGGAGCTACGAGCAGTACTTC	CASSGGGQSGSYEQYF
NA	TRBD1	TRBV5-1	TRBJ2-2	TGCGCCAGCAGCCGGGACAGGGCGAACACCGGGGAGCTGTTTTTT	CASSRDRANTGELFF
NA	TRBD1	TRBV30	TRBJ1-4	TGTGCCTGGAGTGGGACAGGGGAAAAACTGTTTTTT	CAWSGTGEKLFF
once	TRBD2	TRBV7-3	TRBJ2-2	TGTGCCAGCAGCTTCAGCGGGAGGGGCACCGGGGAGCTGTTTTTT	CASSFSGRGTGELFF
once	NA	TRBV12-5	TRBJ2-5	TGTGCTAGTGGTTTGAGCCTAGCAGAGACCCAGTACTTC	CASGLSLAETQYF
NA	TRBD2	TRBV10-1	TRBJ2-1	TGCGCCAGCAGTGAGGGGAGCGGGGCCAGTAAGTTCTTC	CASSEGSGASKFF
NA	TRBD1	TRBV20-1	TRBJ1-5	TGCAGTGCTAGTTGGACAGGGGCCCATAGCAATCAGCCCCAGCATTTT	CSASWTGAHSNQPQHF
NA	NA	TRBV6-5	TRBJ2-7	TGTGCCGCCACAACTGAGACTTACGAGCAGTACTTC	CAATTETYEQYF
NA	NA	TRBV4-2	TRBJ1-2	TGTGCCAGCAGCCAACTCGACAGAGACTATGGCTACACCTTC	CASSQLDRDYGYTF
NA	TRBD1	TRBV4-2	TRBJ1-2	TGTGCCAGCAGCCCGGACAGGGGAACTCCTAATGGCTACACCTTC	CASSPDRGTPNGYTF
NA	NA	TRBV7-2	TRBJ1-2	TGTGCCAGCACCCGGGGGGCCGGACCCTTCGGCTACACCTTC	CASTRGAGPFGYTF
NA	TRBD1	TRBV3-1/TRBV3-2	TRBJ1-6	TGTGCCAGCAGCCTGGGACAGAGAGATTCACCCCTCCACTTT	CASSLGQRDSPLHF
NA	TRBD1	TRBV7-9	TRBJ2-5	TGTGCCAGCAGCTTGGGGACAGGGGGAGAGACCCAGTACTTC	CASSLGTGGETQYF
NA	TRBD1	TRBV24-1	TRBJ1-5	TGTGCCACCAGTTCGGGACAGCAAAATCAGCCCCAGCATTTT	CATSSGQQNQPQHF